Below, 2 T cell receptor beta chains from the same sample are listed, as sequenced in a study of blood T cell repertoires in COVID-19. The table came from immunoSEQ multiplex PCR; TCRdb's copy has only in-frame clones and leaves some out. Found here are 90,000 to 150,000 clones, over 75% of them singletons; the top ten hold roughly 10%. Material for sequencing was peripheral blood. All receptors come from an elderly man with acute or convalescent COVID-19.

V is TRBV19 and J is TRBJ1-1; 9 bases agree with TRBD1. Per germline, CDR1 LNHDA and CDR2 SQIVND (reference sequence). The CDR3 sequence is 16 residues long. The J segment lost 1 base and the V segment lost 6 bases, leaving 9 bases of the junction unmatched. The CDR3 sequence: CASSSGTGRGNTEAFF. The CDR3 DNA reads TGTGCCAGTAGCTCCGGGACAGGGCGTGGGAACACTGAAGCTTTCTTT.

V gene TRBV28 combines with J gene TRBJ1-5, with 8 bases matching TRBD1. CDR3 length equals 14 residues. Looked up from germline, CDR1 is MDHEN and CDR2 is SYDVKM. The trim removed 6 bases at V and 4 bases at J, leaving 5 bases unmatched. The CDR3 sequence is CASSVDRANQPQHF. The DNA for the CDR3 is TGTGCCAGCAGCGTGGACAGGGCGAATCAGCCCCAGCATTTT.